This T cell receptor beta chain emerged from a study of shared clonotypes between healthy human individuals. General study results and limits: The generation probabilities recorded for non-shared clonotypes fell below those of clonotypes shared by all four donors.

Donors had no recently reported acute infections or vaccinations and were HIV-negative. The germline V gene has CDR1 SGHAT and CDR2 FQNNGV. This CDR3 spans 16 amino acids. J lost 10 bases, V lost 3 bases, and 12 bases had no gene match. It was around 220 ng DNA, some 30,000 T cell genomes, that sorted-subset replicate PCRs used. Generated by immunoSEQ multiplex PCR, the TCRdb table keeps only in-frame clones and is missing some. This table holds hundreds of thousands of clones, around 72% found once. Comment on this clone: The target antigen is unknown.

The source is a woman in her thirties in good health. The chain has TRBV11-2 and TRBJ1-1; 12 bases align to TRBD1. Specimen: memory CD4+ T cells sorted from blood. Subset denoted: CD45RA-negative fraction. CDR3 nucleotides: TGTGCCAGCAGCTTTGAGTGGGGGACAGGGGGCTCTTTAGCTTTCTTT. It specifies CASSFEWGTGGSLAFF.